Following are 7 T cell receptor beta chains from one sample sequenced in a study of blood T cells in healthy people across ages. Primers used in a second PCR of about 6 to 11 cycles were a sample-barcoded 5' primer and a J-beta primer mix. TCRdb re-analysed the 5' RACE reads in MiXCR, keeping a single row per CDR3 protein. The sample lists about 640,000 distinct CDR3 sequences, under 70% occurring once. Sequencing used blood. These receptors all stem from a man aged 60-69 years in good health.

In its sample, this clonotype was seen a few times. The gene calls are TRBV5-1 and TRBJ2-5; 7 nucleotides align to TRBD2. Germline V lookup: CDR1 SGHRS, CDR2 YFSETQ. CDR3 length: 13 residues. After removal of 4 bases from V and 11 bases from J, the junction contained 11 bases not matched to a gene. The CDR3: CASSPGSSGEQYF. CDR3 nucleotides: TGCGCCAGCAGCCCAGGGTCTAGCGGAGAGCAGTACTTC.

This sequence joins TRBV29-1 and TRBJ2-5; TRBD2 matches at 14 bases. Germline V gene sequence: CDR1 SQVTM, CDR2 ANQGSEA. The CDR3 has 15 residues. Trimming at V came to 6 bases and at J to 4 bases, leaving 7 bases not matched to a gene. The CDR3 DNA follows: TGCAGCGTGGGTCGACTAGCGGGGGGGAGAGAGACCCAGTACTTC. It yields the protein CSVGRLAGGRETQYF.

The V call is TRBV12-3 or TRBV12-4, the J call TRBJ2-3; 12 positions match TRBD2. V lost 6 bases and J lost 4; bases outside the gene matches: 5. This CDR3 has 15 amino acids. The CDR3 region is CASRTASGGADTQYF. CDR3 bases: TGTGCCAGCAGGACCGCTAGCGGGGGGGCAGATACGCAGTATTTT.

In its sample, this clonotype was seen a few times. This may arise from a read error, as a much more abundant clone is one base away. This chain uses TRBV7-2 with TRBJ2-1; the D gene is possibly TRBD1 (5 bases). The V end lost 6 bases, the J end lost 7 bases, and 16 bases lay between the germline ends. In germline, CDR1 is SGHTA, CDR2 FQGNSA. This CDR3 is built from 14 residues. The CDR3 loop is CASRSRDSPNEQFF. For the CDR3, the DNA is TGTGCCAGCAGGTCACGCGACAGCCCGAATGAGCAGTTCTTC.

The chain links TRBV20-1 to TRBJ2-3; no clear D gene. V was shortened by 2 bases and J by 0 bases, with 9 bases between the two germline ends. The CDR3 contains 14 residues. Germline loops: CDR1 DFQATT, CDR2 SNEGSKA (reference sequence). The CDR3 reads CSARKDSSTDTQYF. CDR3 in DNA: TGCAGTGCTAGAAAGGATTCTAGCACAGATACGCAGTATTTT.

This clonotype has just a few counts. The chain couples TRBV4-2 to TRBJ2-3; TRBD2 aligns across 10 bases. Germline CDR1 is LGHNA and CDR2 is YNFKEQ. The V segment lost 0 bases and the J segment 8 bases; nucleotides outside the gene matches: 8. The CDR3 sequence is 16 residues long. The CDR3 DNA reads TGTGCCAGCAGCCAAGAAGGAGCGGGGGGGCGAGCTACGCAGTATTTT. Its translation is CASSQEGAGGRATQYF.

The chain uses TRBV29-1 and TRBJ2-1; D is undetermined. Germline CDR1 is SQVTM and CDR2 is ANQGSEA. Trimming shortened V by 7 bases and J by 5 bases, and 18 bases separated the two germline ends. The CDR3 runs 14 residues. CDR3 DNA sequence: TGCAGCGCATCCCGGGCCAATCTAGACAATGAGCAGTTCTTC. As protein: CSASRANLDNEQFF.